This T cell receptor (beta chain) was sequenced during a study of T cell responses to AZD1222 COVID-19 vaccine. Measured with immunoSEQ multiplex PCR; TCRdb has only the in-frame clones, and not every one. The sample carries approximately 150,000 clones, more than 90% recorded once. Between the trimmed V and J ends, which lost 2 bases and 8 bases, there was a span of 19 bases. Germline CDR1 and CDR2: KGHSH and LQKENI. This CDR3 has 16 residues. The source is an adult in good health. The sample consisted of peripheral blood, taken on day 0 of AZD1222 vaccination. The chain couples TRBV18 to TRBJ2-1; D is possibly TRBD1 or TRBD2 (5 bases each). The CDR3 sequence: CASSPGFTERDDEQFF. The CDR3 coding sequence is TGTGCCAGCTCACCAGGGTTTACGGAACGGGACGATGAGCAGTTCTTC.